This TCR beta chain was captured in a study of T cell responses to AZD1222 COVID-19 vaccine. Produced via immunoSEQ multiplex PCR; TCRdb's table is partial and in-frame only. The sample carries 80,000 to 95,000 clones, approximately 90% recorded once. The CDR3 is made up of 15 amino acids. Germline V gene lookup returns CDR1 LNHDA and CDR2 SQIVND (reference sequence). With V trimmed by 6 bases and J by 2 bases, 9 bases remained unmatched. The sequencing here drew on peripheral blood, taken 28 days after the second AZD1222 dose. V is TRBV19 and J is TRBJ2-7, with 8 bases identical to TRBD1. This clonotype was sampled from an adult who received the AZD1222 COVID-19 vaccine. The CDR3 here is CASSSGTGHTYEQYF. In DNA form, the CDR3 reads TGTGCCAGTAGCTCCGGGACAGGCCACACCTACGAGCAGTACTTC.